This T cell receptor (beta chain) was identified in a study of regulatory T cells in long-lasting Graves disease. V was clipped by 8 bases and J by 9 bases, with 17 bases between them. Germline-derived CDR1 and CDR2 are LNHDA and SQIVND (reference sequence). The CDR3 contains 14 residues. Both iRepertoire HTBI primers and Arm-PCR of CDR3 regions were used to build the TCR beta libraries. Via MiXCR, TCRdb re-called the multiplex PCR reads, giving one row per CDR3 protein. The data contain about 200,000 distinct CDR3 sequences, about 16% of them singletons. The time point here: newly diagnosed GD, antithyroid drugs for less than 3 months. Extracted RNA from PBMCs served as the source of the TCR library. The EDTA tubes were filled with 8 to 9.5 milliliters of drawn peripheral blood.

Source: peripheral blood mononuclear cells (PBMCs), taken at new diagnosis, from a patient treated with antithyroid drugs. V usage is TRBV19 and J usage is TRBJ1-6; no firm D call. This TCR derives from a female donor with Graves disease. The CDR3 sequence: CASQHRAQGSPLHF. The CDR3 coding sequence is TGTGCCAGTCAGCACCGAGCACAAGGTTCACCCCTCCACTTT.